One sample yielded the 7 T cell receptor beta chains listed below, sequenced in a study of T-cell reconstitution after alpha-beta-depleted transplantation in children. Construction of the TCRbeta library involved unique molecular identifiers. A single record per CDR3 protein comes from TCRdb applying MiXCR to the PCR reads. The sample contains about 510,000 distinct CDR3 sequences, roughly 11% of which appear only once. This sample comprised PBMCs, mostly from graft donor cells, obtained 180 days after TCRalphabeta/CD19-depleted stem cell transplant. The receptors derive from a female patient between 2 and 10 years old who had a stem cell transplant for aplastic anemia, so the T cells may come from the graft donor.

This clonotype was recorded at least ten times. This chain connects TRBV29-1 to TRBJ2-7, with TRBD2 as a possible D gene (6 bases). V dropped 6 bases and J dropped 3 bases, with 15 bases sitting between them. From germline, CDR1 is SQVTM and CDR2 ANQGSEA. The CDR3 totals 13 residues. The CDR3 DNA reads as TGCAGCGTCGTCGGGAGAGCGGACTACGAGCAGTACTTC. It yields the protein CSVVGRADYEQYF.

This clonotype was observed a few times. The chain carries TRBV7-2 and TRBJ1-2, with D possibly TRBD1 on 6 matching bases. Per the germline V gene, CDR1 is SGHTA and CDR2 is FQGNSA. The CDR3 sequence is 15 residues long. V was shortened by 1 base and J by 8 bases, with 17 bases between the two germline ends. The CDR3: CASSLGTHRAEGYTF. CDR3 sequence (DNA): TGTGCCAGCAGCTTAGGCACCCACAGGGCGGAAGGCTACACCTTC.

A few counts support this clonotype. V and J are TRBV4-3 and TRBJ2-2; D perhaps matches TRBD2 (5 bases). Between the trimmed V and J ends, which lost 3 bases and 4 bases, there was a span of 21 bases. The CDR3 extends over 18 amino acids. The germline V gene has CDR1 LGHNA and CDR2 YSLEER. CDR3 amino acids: CASSQSDLSGRVTGELFF. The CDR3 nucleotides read TGCGCCAGCAGCCAGTCGGACTTGTCCGGTAGAGTCACCGGGGAGCTGTTTTTT.

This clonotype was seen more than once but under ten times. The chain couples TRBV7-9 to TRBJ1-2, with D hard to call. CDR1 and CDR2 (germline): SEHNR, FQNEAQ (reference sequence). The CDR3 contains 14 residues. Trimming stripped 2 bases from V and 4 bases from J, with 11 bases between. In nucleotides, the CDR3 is TGTGCCAGCAGCTTAATCCAAGAGACCTATGGCTACACCTTC. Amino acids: CASSLIQETYGYTF.

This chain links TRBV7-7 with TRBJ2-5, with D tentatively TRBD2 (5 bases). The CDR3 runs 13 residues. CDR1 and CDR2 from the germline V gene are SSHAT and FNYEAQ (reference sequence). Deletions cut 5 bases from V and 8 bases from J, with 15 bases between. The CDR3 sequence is CASSPSGQATQYF. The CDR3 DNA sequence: TGTGCCAGCAGCCCCAGCGGTCAGGCAACCCAGTACTTC.

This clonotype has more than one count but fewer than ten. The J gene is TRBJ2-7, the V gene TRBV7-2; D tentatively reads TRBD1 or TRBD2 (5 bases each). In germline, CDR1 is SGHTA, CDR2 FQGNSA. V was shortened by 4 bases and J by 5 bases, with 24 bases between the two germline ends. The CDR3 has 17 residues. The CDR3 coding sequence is TGTGCCAGCAGCTCCCAATCACGTCCGGGACCCCTGAACGAGCAGTACGTC. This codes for CASSSQSRPGPLNEQYV.

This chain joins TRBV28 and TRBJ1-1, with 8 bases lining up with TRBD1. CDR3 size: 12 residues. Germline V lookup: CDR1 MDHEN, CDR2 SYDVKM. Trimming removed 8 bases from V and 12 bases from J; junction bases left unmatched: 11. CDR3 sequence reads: CASQYRGTGPFF. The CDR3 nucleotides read TGTGCCAGCCAATATAGGGGGACAGGACCTTTCTTT.